One and the same sample provided the 8 T cell receptor beta chains below, sequenced in a study of regulatory T cells in long-lasting Graves disease. Arm-PCR of CDR3 regions with iRepertoire HTBI primers generated TCR beta libraries. Using its own MiXCR run on the multiplex PCR reads, TCRdb lists one record per CDR3 protein. The data hold 500,000 to 700,000 distinct CDR3 sequences, with about 32% observed a single time. Time point: persistent/refractory GD, antithyroid drugs over 5 years with positive TRAb. TCR sequences were obtained from RNA taken from PBMCs. Sequencing was performed on peripheral blood mononuclear cells (PBMCs), taken when the disease was refractory, from a patient treated with antithyroid drugs. The receptors originated from a female donor with Graves disease.

This clonotype was observed once. The chain couples TRBV6-1 to TRBJ1-1; D is unresolved. With 7 bases removed from V and 0 bases from J, the gap between germline ends came to 9 bases. CDR3 size: 13 residues. The germline V gene has CDR1 MNHNS and CDR2 SASEGT. The CDR3 coding sequence is TGTGCCAGCACTGACGGGGTGAACACTGAAGCTTTCTTT. Its protein is CASTDGVNTEAFF.

The V and J genes are TRBV7-9 and TRBJ1-1; D remains ambiguous. This CDR3 region has 13 residues. CDR1 is SEHNR, CDR2 FQNEAQ, per germline (reference sequence). V was trimmed by 1 base and J by 11 bases, leaving 14 bases between them. The CDR3 coding sequence is TGTGCCAGCAGCTTAGTCGAGTCTCGAGGGGCTTTCTTT. It translates to CASSLVESRGAFF.

This clonotype was recorded many times. The chain combines TRBV28 with TRBJ2-7; unclear D gene. This CDR3 spans 12 amino acids. Germline V CDR1 and CDR2: MDHEN, SYDVKM. The V end lost 7 bases, the J end lost 1 base, and 8 bases lay between the germline ends. CDR3 loop: CASTTGSYEQYF. CDR3 nucleotides: TGTGCCAGCACGACCGGTTCCTACGAGCAGTACTTC.

The V gene is TRBV6-2 or TRBV6-3, the J gene TRBJ1-1, with D possibly matching TRBD1 (5 bases). V lost 2 bases and J 9 bases, leaving 7 bases between the germline ends. The CDR3 runs to 11 residues. The V gene's germline CDR1 is MNHEY and CDR2 SVGEGT. CDR3 nucleotide sequence: TGTGCCAGCAGTTACGACAGAAAAGCTTTCTTT. It encodes CASSYDRKAFF.

This clonotype was seen ten or more times. The CDR3 here is CASRLTSGQPQHF. CDR3 DNA sequence: TGTGCCAGCCGTTTGACCTCAGGTCAGCCCCAGCATTTT. The chain has TRBV2 and TRBJ1-5; no definite D call. Germline V lookup: CDR1 SNHLY, CDR2 FYNNEI. The V and J ends lost 8 bases and 6 bases respectively, with 14 bases between them. CDR3 length: 13 residues.

This clonotype has a handful of counts. The rearrangement links TRBV15 to TRBJ1-6; 8 bases agree with TRBD1. This CDR3 contains 16 residues. The V segment lost 3 bases and the J segment 8 bases; nucleotides outside the gene matches: 9. Looked up from germline, CDR1 is LNHNV and CDR2 is YYDKDF (reference sequence). The CDR3 sequence is CATSSAQGARDSPLHF. The CDR3 DNA is TGTGCCACCAGCAGTGCGCAGGGGGCGCGGGATTCACCCCTCCACTTT.

The rearrangement links TRBV7-9 to TRBJ1-5; D ambiguous. The germline V and J ends were trimmed by 5 bases and 0 bases, with 11 bases remaining between them. Germline CDR1 and CDR2: SEHNR and FQNEAQ (reference sequence). This CDR3 is 15 amino acids long. The CDR3 protein is CASSPLDPSNQPQHF. The CDR3 bases are TGTGCCAGCAGCCCATTGGACCCTAGCAATCAGCCCCAGCATTTT.

This clonotype was seen repeatedly, ten times or more. This chain links TRBV6-9 with TRBJ1-2; D call uncertain. Germline CDR1 is MNHGY and CDR2 is SVAAGI. Trimming stripped 3 bases from V and 2 bases from J, with 7 bases between. This CDR3 comprises 13 residues. The CDR3 loop reads CASSYSGNYGYTF. The CDR3 DNA reads as TGTGCCAGCAGTTACTCCGGGAACTATGGCTACACCTTC.